Shown below are 25 T cell receptor beta chains from a single sample sequenced in a study of T cell repertoires in cytomegalovirus infection. From the reads, TCRdb called clonotypes with MiXCR, one entry per CDR3 protein. The sample lists nearly 650,000 distinct CDR3 sequences, more than 20% occurring once. Sequencing was performed on CD8+ T cells from PBMCs. These receptor sequences come from a human donor in good health (CMV status not recorded). Some clones in this sample may be carry-over from other donors' samples.

The table lists this clonotype with many counts. The chain uses TRBV7-9 and TRBJ2-3, with 11 bases identical to TRBD2. This CDR3 has 15 residues. Trimming cost V 5 bases and J 6 bases; bases outside gene matches: 7. Germline V gives CDR1 SEHNR, CDR2 FQNEAQ (reference sequence). The CDR3 DNA reads TGTGCCAGCAGCCAACTAGCGGGGGACTTGGATACGCAGTATTTT. Protein sequence: CASSQLAGDLDTQYF.

Only a few counts were recorded for this clonotype. The J gene is TRBJ1-2, the V gene TRBV14, with D unresolved. Trimming left V 1 base short and J 5 bases short, with 8 bases between. Germline V gives CDR1 SGHDN, CDR2 FVKESK. CDR3 size: 13 residues. DNA of the CDR3: TGTGCCAGCAGCCAAGCGGCAGGTTATGGCTACACCTTC. The encoded protein is CASSQAAGYGYTF.

This clonotype was observed a few times. J is TRBJ1-2 and V is TRBV29-1; TRBD1 might be the D (6 bases). With 3 bases removed from V and 7 bases from J, the gap between germline ends came to 15 bases. The CDR3 runs to 13 residues. The germline V gene encodes CDR1 SQVTM and CDR2 ANQGSEA. This CDR3 is CSVDSGGGIGYTF. The CDR3 nucleotides are TGCAGCGTTGATTCGGGGGGCGGGATTGGCTACACCTTC.

This clonotype was counted only a few times. The chain links TRBV12-3 or TRBV12-4 to TRBJ2-4; D might be TRBD1 (7 bases). The CDR3 runs to 14 residues. V lost 6 bases to trimming and J lost 8 bases, with 17 bases between them. CDR3 nucleotides: TGTGCCAGCAGGGCGGACAGGTCGGGAGACATTCAGTACTTC. This codes for CASRADRSGDIQYF.

This clonotype appeared many times. The V and J genes are TRBV6-5 and TRBJ1-2, with D possibly TRBD1 on 5 matching bases. Trimming left V 0 bases short and J 3 bases short, with 11 bases between. This CDR3 has 15 amino acids. From germline, CDR1 is MNHEY and CDR2 SVGAGI. The CDR3 DNA sequence: TGTGCCAGCAGTTACTCCGACAGACTTGACTATGGCTACACCTTC. Translated: CASSYSDRLDYGYTF.

The chain employs TRBV10-3 and TRBJ2-3; 9 bases map to TRBD1. The J segment lost 3 bases and the V segment lost 6 bases, leaving 4 bases of the junction unmatched. Germline V gene sequence: CDR1 ENHRY, CDR2 SYGVKD. The CDR3 contains 14 residues. CDR3 residues: CAISRTGATDTQYF. In nucleotides, the CDR3 is TGTGCCATCAGCCGGACAGGGGCGACAGATACGCAGTATTTT.

The chain links TRBV7-9 to TRBJ2-1, with D possibly matching TRBD2 (6 bases). Germline V gene lookup returns CDR1 SEHNR and CDR2 FQNEAQ (reference sequence). The length of the CDR3 is 16 residues. Between the trimmed V and J ends, which lost 4 bases and 4 bases, there was a span of 17 bases. As DNA, the CDR3 is TGTGCCAGCAGCTCAATCGGGCGGGGTACGTACAATGAGCAGTTCTTC. Translating gives CASSSIGRGTYNEQFF.

The chain employs TRBV12-3 or TRBV12-4 and TRBJ2-3, with D possibly TRBD2 on 5 matching bases. The CDR3 consists of 15 residues. V was clipped by 3 bases and J by 5 bases, with 15 bases between them. The chain's CDR3 is CASSFVSGVGDTQYF. CDR3 nucleotide sequence: TGTGCCAGCAGTTTTGTCTCCGGGGTAGGAGATACGCAGTATTTT.

Comments on this clonotype: Given a much more abundant clone one base away, this may be a read error. This chain connects TRBV7-2 to TRBJ2-1, with D maybe TRBD1 (6 bases). Germline V CDR1 and CDR2: SGHTA, FQGNSA. V gave up 1 base and J gave up 5 bases, with 12 bases separating them. The CDR3 sequence is 15 residues long. CDR3 region: CASSLEGGNHNEQFF. The CDR3 DNA is TGTGCCAGCAGCTTAGAAGGGGGTAACCACAATGAGCAGTTCTTC.

Regarding this clonotype: Just one base apart from a much larger clone, this may be a read error. The chain recombines TRBV7-6 with TRBJ2-3; 7 nucleotides match TRBD2. This CDR3 is built from 16 residues. Germline CDR1 and CDR2: SGHVS and FNYEAQ. V was clipped by 3 bases and J by 2 bases; unmatched bases: 8. CDR3 nucleotides: TGTGCCAGCAGCTTGGGGGGGGACGAGATCACAGATACGCAGTATTTT. It encodes CASSLGGDEITDTQYF.

The J gene is TRBJ2-3, the V gene TRBV2, with D perhaps being TRBD1 or TRBD2 (5 bases each). Trimming left V 3 bases short and J 4 bases short, with 11 bases between. The CDR3 runs 14 residues. The germline V gene encodes CDR1 SNHLY and CDR2 FYNNEI. The DNA for the CDR3 is TGTGCCAGCAGTGACCCCCGGGACCCAGATACGCAGTATTTT. Translation: CASSDPRDPDTQYF.

This chain connects TRBV7-4 to TRBJ2-4; D gene ambiguous. The CDR3 is made up of 16 amino acids. Germline V gives CDR1 SGHVT, CDR2 SQSDAQ. Trimming took 6 bases from V and 5 from J, leaving 20 bases between them. CDR3 residues: CASRSPGPQIENIQYF. CDR3 bases: TGTGCCAGCAGATCTCCGGGCCCGCAGATTGAAAACATTCAGTACTTC. The whole variable domain, filled in from reference TRBV7-4 and TRBJ2-4, reads GAGVSQSPRYKVAKRGRDVALRCDSISGHVTLYWYRQTLGQGSEVLTYSQSDAQRDKSGRPSGRFSAERPERSVSTLKIQRTEQGDSAVYLCASRSPGPQIENIQYFGAGTRLSVL.

This clonotype came up a few times. This chain joins TRBV7-9 and TRBJ2-7; D gene unclear. This CDR3 is built from 16 residues. Germline assignment: CDR1 SEHNR and CDR2 FQNEAQ (reference sequence). Between the trimmed V and J ends, which lost 5 bases and 3 bases, there was a span of 20 bases. CDR3 sequence reads: CASSPRTVGSHYEQYF. CDR3 DNA sequence: TGTGCCAGCAGCCCAAGGACCGTCGGGTCTCACTACGAGCAGTACTTC. The whole variable domain, filled in from reference TRBV7-9 and TRBJ2-7, reads DTGVSQNPRHKITKRGQNVTFRCDPISEHNRLYWYRQTLGQGPEFLTYFQNEAQLEKSRLLSDRFSAERPKGSFSTLEIQRTEQGDSAMYLCASSPRTVGSHYEQYFGPGTRLTVT.

The chain combines TRBV28 with TRBJ2-5, with 7 positions matching TRBD1. Germline V gene sequence: CDR1 MDHEN, CDR2 SYDVKM. This CDR3 comprises 14 residues. V was pared by 6 bases and J by 5 bases, with 9 bases of the junction left unmatched. The CDR3 loop reads CASSNGQAWETQYF. The DNA of the CDR3 is TGTGCCAGCAGCAATGGACAGGCTTGGGAGACCCAGTACTTC.

This clonotype was seen ten or more times. The chain joins TRBV2 to TRBJ1-5; no reliable D call. Germline V gives CDR1 SNHLY, CDR2 FYNNEI. Trimming removed 3 bases at V and 0 bases at J, with 9 bases between. This CDR3 spans 15 amino acids. DNA of the CDR3: TGTGCCAGCAGTGATGAACTTGTTAGCAATCAGCCCCAGCATTTT. Its protein product is CASSDELVSNQPQHF.

In its sample, this clonotype was seen many times. The chain employs TRBV6-6 and TRBJ1-5, with 10 bases lining up with TRBD1. Unmatched junction bases numbered 3, after V lost 4 bases and J lost 6 bases. The CDR3 runs to 14 residues. Germline V gene data show CDR1 as MNHNY and CDR2 as SVGAGI (reference sequence). Written as DNA, the CDR3 is TGTGCCAGCAGTTGGACAGGGGGGGGTCAGCCCCAGCATTTT. Residues: CASSWTGGGQPQHF.

This clonotype showed up just once. A clone one base away is much larger, so this may be a read error. The CDR3 is CASRRPASDDNEQFF. Written as DNA, the CDR3 is TGTGCCAGCAGGCGACCGGCATCAGACGACAATGAGCAGTTCTTC. This chain links TRBV12-3 or TRBV12-4 with TRBJ2-1, with unresolved D. The CDR3 sequence is 15 residues long. V gave up 6 bases and J gave up 5 bases, with 17 bases separating them.

The table lists this clonotype with many counts. The chain couples TRBV7-9 to TRBJ2-2; D is undetermined. Trimming removed 8 bases from V and 4 bases from J, with 17 bases in between. CDR3 size: 15 residues. Germline V gives CDR1 SEHNR, CDR2 FQNEAQ (reference sequence). The CDR3 region has the DNA TGTGCCAGCCCCCCTACGGCTGTACGCACCGGGGAGCTGTTTTTT. Amino acid sequence: CASPPTAVRTGELFF.

In this sample, this clonotype turned up many times. This chain uses TRBV7-2 with TRBJ1-1, with D unresolved. In germline, CDR1 is SGHTA, CDR2 FQGNSA. This CDR3 contains 12 residues. Trimming cost V 1 base and J 5 bases, with 5 bases left between them. CDR3 region: CASSLGPTEAFF. The CDR3 coding sequence is TGTGCCAGCAGCTTAGGACCGACTGAAGCTTTCTTT.

This clonotype was observed a handful of times. The chain combines TRBV27 with TRBJ2-1, with TRBD2 identical over 9 bases. V shed 1 base, J shed 5 bases, and the junction held 3 bases outside the gene matches. CDR1 and CDR2 (germline): MNHEY, SMNVEV (reference sequence). This CDR3 has 15 residues. CDR3 sequence reads: CASSLFSGGDNEQFF. The CDR3 region has the DNA TGTGCCAGCAGTTTATTTAGCGGGGGAGACAATGAGCAGTTCTTC.

The CDR3 DNA reads TGTGCCAGCAGCCGTATGGCAGATGAGCAGTTCTTC. Protein sequence: CASSRMADEQFF. The chain combines TRBV5-3 with TRBJ2-1; D gene unclear. TRBV5-3 is annotated as an ORF whose role is uncertain. V was clipped by 8 bases and J by 8 bases, with 14 bases between them. This CDR3 is 12 amino acids long.

This clonotype has just a few counts. This chain links TRBV4-1 with TRBJ1-6, with D tentatively TRBD1 (5 bases). Trimming pared 1 base from V and 7 bases from J, leaving 14 bases between. Germline assignment: CDR1 MGHRA and CDR2 YSYEKL. This CDR3 is 16 amino acids long. CDR3 sequence (DNA): TGCGCCAGCAGCCAAGTCGCCGGGACGGAAAATTCACCCCTCCACTTT. This gives the protein CASSQVAGTENSPLHF.

V is TRBV29-1 and J is TRBJ2-2; 10 bases map to TRBD1. CDR3 size: 14 residues. The J segment lost 4 bases and the V segment lost 6 bases, leaving 5 bases of the junction unmatched. From germline, CDR1 is SQVTM and CDR2 ANQGSEA. CDR3 sequence: CSVKDRGVTGELFF. CDR3 coding DNA: TGCAGCGTGAAGGACAGGGGGGTCACCGGGGAGCTGTTTTTT.

The chain carries TRBV23-1 and TRBJ1-6; D perhaps matches TRBD1 (5 bases). TRBV23-1 falls under the ORF class, with uncertain function. CDR3 length equals 16 residues. V was shortened by 0 bases and J by 7 bases, with 13 bases between the two germline ends. The CDR3 DNA sequence: TGCGCCAGCAGTCAATCACGGGGGGGGGAGAATTCACCCCTCCACTTT. Translation gives CASSQSRGGENSPLHF.

This clonotype showed up just a few times. The chain carries TRBV6-2 or TRBV6-3 and TRBJ1-6, with a possible D match to TRBD1 (6 bases). The V gene's germline CDR1 is MNHEY and CDR2 SVGEGT. The CDR3 consists of 15 residues. With 6 bases removed from V and 7 bases from J, the gap between germline ends came to 16 bases. Here the CDR3 reads CASSSGVNWNSPLHF. In DNA, the CDR3 is TGTGCCAGCAGCTCAGGGGTTAATTGGAATTCACCCCTCCACTTT.